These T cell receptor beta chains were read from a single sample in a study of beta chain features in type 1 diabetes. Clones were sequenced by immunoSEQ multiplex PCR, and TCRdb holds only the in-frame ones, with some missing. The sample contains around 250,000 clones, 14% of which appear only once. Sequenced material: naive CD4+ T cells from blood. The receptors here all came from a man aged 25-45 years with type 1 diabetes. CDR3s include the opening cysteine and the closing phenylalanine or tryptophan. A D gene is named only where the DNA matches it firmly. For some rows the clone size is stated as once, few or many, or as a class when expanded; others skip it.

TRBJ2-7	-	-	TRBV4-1	-	CASSQVASGIPFF
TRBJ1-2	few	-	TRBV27	TGTGCCAGCAGTTTGACAGGAAAGGGCTATGGCTACACCTTC	CASSLTGKGYGYTF
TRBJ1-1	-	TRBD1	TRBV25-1	TGTGCCAGCAGTGTATCAGGGGGTCTTGAAGCTTTCTTT	CASSVSGGLEAFF
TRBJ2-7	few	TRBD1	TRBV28	TGTGCCAGCAGTCCCTCCTCCCGGACAGGTTCCTACGAGCAGTACTTC	CASSPSSRTGSYEQYF
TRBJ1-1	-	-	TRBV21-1	TGTGCCAGCAGCAAAGCACAGCAGAACACTGAAGCTTTCTTT	CASSKAQQNTEAFF
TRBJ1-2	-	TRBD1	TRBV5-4	TGTGCCAGCAGCTTGGCCGACAGGGGGCTTAGTTACACCTTC	CASSLADRGLSYTF
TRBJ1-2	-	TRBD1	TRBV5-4	TGTGCCAGCAGCTCATTACAGGGGGTTCGAGGCTATGGCTACACCTTC	CASSSLQGVRGYGYTF
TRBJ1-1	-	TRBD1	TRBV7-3	TGTGCCAGCAGCATGCAGGGGGCGAACACTGAAGCTTTCTTT	CASSMQGANTEAFF
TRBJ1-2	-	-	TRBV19	TGTGCCAGCAAATTGTACGACCGGACTGGTCGATTCTATGGCTACACCTTC	CASKLYDRTGRFYGYTF
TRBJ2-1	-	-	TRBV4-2	TGTGCCAGCAGCCAAGATCTGTACGGGAATGAGCAGTTCTTC	CASSQDLYGNEQFF
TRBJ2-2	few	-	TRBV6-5	TGTGCCAGCAAATTGGCGGCCGGGGAGCTGTTTTTT	CASKLAAGELFF
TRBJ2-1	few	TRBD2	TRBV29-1	TGCAGCGTGGTAGCGGGAGAAGTCTACAATGAGCAGTTCTTC	CSVVAGEVYNEQFF
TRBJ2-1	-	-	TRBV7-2	TGTGCCAGCGCCTTAGCAGGGTCGGGGTACAATGAGCAGTTCTTC	CASALAGSGYNEQFF
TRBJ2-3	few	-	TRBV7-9	TGTGCCAGCAGCTTCGGCAGGGGCACAGATACGCAGTATTTT	CASSFGRGTDTQYF
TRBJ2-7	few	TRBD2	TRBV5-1	TGCGCCAGCAGCTTCGGACTAGCGGGAGGGAAGTCCTACGAGCAGTACTTC	CASSFGLAGGKSYEQYF
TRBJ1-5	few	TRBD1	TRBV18	TGTGCCAGCTCACCATCGGGACAGGGGAATGGTCAGCCCCAGCATTTT	CASSPSGQGNGQPQHF
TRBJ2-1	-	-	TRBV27	TGTGCCAGCAGTGCGGGTTTGGTGTCCTACAATGAGCAGTTCTTC	CASSAGLVSYNEQFF
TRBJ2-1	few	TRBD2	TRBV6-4	TGTGCCAGCAGTGGGACTAGCGGGAGCCATGAGCAGTTCTTC	CASSGTSGSHEQFF
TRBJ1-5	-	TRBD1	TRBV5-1	TGCGCCAGCAGCTGGGACAGCCATCAGCCCCAGCATTTT	CASSWDSHQPQHF
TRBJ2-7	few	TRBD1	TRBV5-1	TGCGCCAGCAGCAAATGGACAGGGAAAAATTACGAGCAGTACTTC	CASSKWTGKNYEQYF
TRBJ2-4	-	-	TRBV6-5	TGTGCCAGCAGTTACGCCTCCGAGGGATACATTCAGTACTTC	CASSYASEGYIQYF
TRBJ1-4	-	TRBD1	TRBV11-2	TGTGCCAGCAGCTTAGGACAGGGCCATAATGAAAAACTGTTTTTT	CASSLGQGHNEKLFF
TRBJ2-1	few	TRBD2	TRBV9	TGTGCCAGCAGCGGCGGCGGGAGTCTTGACAATGAGCAGTTCTTC	CASSGGGSLDNEQFF
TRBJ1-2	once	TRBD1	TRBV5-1	TGCGCCAGCAGCCCGGGACAGCTCTATGGCTACACCTTC	CASSPGQLYGYTF
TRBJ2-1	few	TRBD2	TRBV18	TGTGCCAGCTCATCTCTAGCGGGAGGCTCCTACAATGAGCAGTTCTTC	CASSSLAGGSYNEQFF
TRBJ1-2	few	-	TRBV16	TGTGCCAGCAGCCCTCGGTTACTCAATACTAACTATGGCTACACCTTC	CASSPRLLNTNYGYTF
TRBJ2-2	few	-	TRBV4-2	TGTGCCAGCAGCCAAGACAGGGGGCTAGCGGCTAACACCGGGGAGCTGTTTTTT	CASSQDRGLAANTGELFF
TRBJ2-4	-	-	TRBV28	TGTGCCAGCAGTCCCCCTGAAGCCGTAGCCAAAAACATTCAGTACTTC	CASSPPEAVAKNIQYF
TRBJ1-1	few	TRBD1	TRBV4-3	TGCGCCAGCAGCCAAGCAGGGGGATTACATGAAGCTTTCTTT	CASSQAGGLHEAFF
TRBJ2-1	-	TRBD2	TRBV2	TGTGCCAGCAGTGAATTAGCGGGAGGTAACGATGAGCAGTTCTTC	CASSELAGGNDEQFF
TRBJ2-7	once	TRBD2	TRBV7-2	TGTGCCAGCAGCCGACCCCCTTACCGGCGGGAGAGCCACGAGCAGTACTTC	CASSRPPYRRESHEQYF
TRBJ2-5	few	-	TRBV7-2	TGTGCCAGCAGTCGGACAGTCCAAGAGACCCAGTACTTC	CASSRTVQETQYF
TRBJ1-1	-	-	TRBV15	TGTGCCACCAGCAGACTAAGCATGAACACTGAAGCTTTCTTT	CATSRLSMNTEAFF